This TCR beta chain was identified during a study of cytomegalovirus exposure and HLA in healthy donors. Study-level points and caveats: Accurate prediction of most subjects' HLA-A and HLA-B alleles from TCR beta sequences was reported. In a later analysis, most CMV-associated TCR beta chains appeared HLA-restricted.

CDR1 and CDR2 (germline): GTSNPN, SVGIG (reference sequence). CDR3 size: 17 residues. V was clipped by 1 base and J by 0 bases, with 16 bases between them. Primers for the PCR totalled 60 Vbeta and 13 Jbeta. How the authors handled the data: An analysis that came later counted approximately 76 million unique TCR beta chains, some 11 million shared. The protocol was immunoSEQ multiplex PCR, while the TCRdb copy is restricted to in-frame clones and leaves out a portion. The V and J calls and clone size are taken from that table; D and trimming were inferred from the DNA. This sample has under 150,000 clones, with about 73% found just once. This donor's CMV serostatus went unrecorded. In regard to this clone: Its antigen is unidentified.

The material sequenced was PBMCs. The sequence was obtained from a human donor in good health. The chain links TRBV30 to TRBJ2-1, with D perhaps TRBD2 (6 bases). As DNA, the CDR3 is TGTGCCTGGAGTGGGCCTAATAAGGGAGGCTCCTACAATGAGCAGTTCTTC. Residues: CAWSGPNKGGSYNEQFF.